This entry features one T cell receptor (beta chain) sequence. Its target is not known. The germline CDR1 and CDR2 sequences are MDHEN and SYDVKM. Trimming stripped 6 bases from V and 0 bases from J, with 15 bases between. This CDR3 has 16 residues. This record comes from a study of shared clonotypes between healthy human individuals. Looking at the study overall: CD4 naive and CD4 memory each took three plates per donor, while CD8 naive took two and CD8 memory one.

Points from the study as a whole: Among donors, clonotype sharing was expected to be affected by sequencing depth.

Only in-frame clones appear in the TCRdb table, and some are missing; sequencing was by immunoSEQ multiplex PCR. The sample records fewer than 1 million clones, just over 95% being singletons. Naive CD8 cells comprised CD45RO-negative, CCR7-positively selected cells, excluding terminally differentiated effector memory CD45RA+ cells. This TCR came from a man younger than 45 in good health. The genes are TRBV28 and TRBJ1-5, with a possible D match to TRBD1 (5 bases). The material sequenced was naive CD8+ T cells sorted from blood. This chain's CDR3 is CASSWDGRYSNQPQHF. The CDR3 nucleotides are TGTGCCAGCAGCTGGGACGGCCGGTATAGCAATCAGCCCCAGCATTTT.